What follows are 27 T cell receptor beta chains derived from one specimen sequenced in a study of shared clonotypes between healthy human individuals. CD8 cells regarded as naive lacked CD45RO, were positively chosen for CCR7, and omitted terminally differentiated effector memory CD45RA+ cells. Method: immunoSEQ multiplex PCR; TCRdb's copy keeps in-frame clones and lacks some. The sample gives about 590,000 clones, around 95% of which show up once; around 0.11% is in the top ten. Sequencing used naive CD8+ T cells sorted from blood. These receptors came from a woman aged 25 to 45 in good health.

The chain recombines TRBV4-1 with TRBJ1-1, with D unresolved. V dropped 1 base and J dropped 1 base, with 7 bases sitting between them. CDR3 length: 14 amino acids. Germline CDR1 and CDR2: MGHRA and YSYEKL. The CDR3 DNA sequence: TGCGCCAGCAGCCAAGCGGCGGGGAACACTGAAGCTTTCTTT. Translated, it gives CASSQAAGNTEAFF.

The chain uses TRBV30 and TRBJ2-3; 8 nucleotides align to TRBD2. The CDR3 runs 17 residues. Germline V gene lookup returns CDR1 GTSNPN and CDR2 SVGIG (reference sequence). J gave up 5 bases and V 5 bases, and 18 bases lay outside the gene matches. CDR3 sequence (DNA): TGTGCCTGGTCCGGTACTAGTTCGGGAGGGCCGGGAGATACGCAGTATTTT. Residues: CAWSGTSSGGPGDTQYF.

The V gene is TRBV9, the J gene TRBJ2-2; D gene uncertain. This CDR3 is 15 amino acids long. Germline CDR1 SGDLS, CDR2 YYNGEE. V lost 0 bases and J lost 8, with 14 bases in between. The CDR3 loop is CASSVEQSVFGELFF. CDR3 nucleotide sequence: TGTGCCAGCAGCGTAGAGCAGAGCGTATTTGGGGAGCTGTTTTTT.

Worth noting for this clone: Other DNA sequences of this sample code for an identical CDR3. The genes are TRBV28 and TRBJ2-7, with D perhaps matching TRBD2 (6 bases). This CDR3 region has 13 residues. The germline CDR1 and CDR2 sequences are MDHEN and SYDVKM. The V end lost 4 bases, the J end lost 4 bases, and 11 bases lay between the germline ends. The CDR3: CASSSGGTYEQYF. CDR3 coding DNA: TGTGCCAGCAGTTCAGGCGGGACGTACGAGCAGTACTTC.

V usage is TRBV4-1 and J usage is TRBJ2-1; perhaps D is TRBD1 or TRBD2 (5 bases each). The CDR3 sequence is 12 residues long. V dropped 6 bases and J dropped 10 bases, with 13 bases sitting between them. CDR1 and CDR2 from the germline V gene are MGHRA and YSYEKL. The CDR3 nucleotides read TGCGCCAGCAGTCACCGCGAGGGGGAGCAGTTCTTC. This gives the protein CASSHREGEQFF.

This chain joins TRBV11-2 and TRBJ2-7; D is perhaps TRBD1 (6 bases). Germline CDR1 is SGHAT and CDR2 is FQNNGV. The CDR3 is 15 amino acids. Trimming shortened V by 1 base and J by 5 bases, and 15 bases separated the two germline ends. This CDR3 reads CASSLVQGILHEQYF. CDR3 nucleotides: TGTGCCAGCAGCTTAGTTCAGGGGATCCTCCACGAGCAGTACTTC.

As DNA, the CDR3 is TGTGCCACCAGCAGAGTGTTGCAAGAACAAGAGACCCAGTACTTC. This codes for CATSRVLQEQETQYF. The J gene is TRBJ2-5, the V gene TRBV15; no firm D call. Trimming cost V 1 base and J 2 bases, with 11 bases left between them. CDR1 LNHNV and CDR2 YYDKDF come from the germline V gene (reference sequence). The CDR3 is 15 amino acids.

This chain connects TRBV9 to TRBJ1-1, with D maybe TRBD1 (6 bases). Deletions cut 4 bases from V and 1 base from J, with 20 bases between. From germline, CDR1 is SGDLS and CDR2 YYNGEE. The CDR3 is 17 residues long. The CDR3: CASSPRTAVARNTEAFF. Written as DNA, the CDR3 is TGTGCCAGCAGCCCCCGGACAGCGGTGGCTAGGAACACTGAAGCTTTCTTT.

The chain carries TRBV5-1 and TRBJ2-5; D ambiguous. The germline CDR1 and CDR2 sequences are SGHRS and YFSETQ. There are 15 residues in the CDR3. V lost 0 bases to trimming and J lost 1 base, with 10 bases between them. The CDR3 sequence: CASSLAFGFQETQYF. The DNA for the CDR3 is TGCGCCAGCAGCTTGGCTTTCGGATTCCAAGAGACCCAGTACTTC.

The V gene is TRBV15, the J gene TRBJ2-6, with D possibly being TRBD1 (6 bases). Germline V gene data show CDR1 as LNHNV and CDR2 as YYDKDF (reference sequence). Trimming removed 2 bases at V and 4 bases at J, with 15 bases between. CDR3 length: 17 amino acids. The CDR3 bases are TGTGCCACCAGCAGATTACCGGACAGAGCCGGGGCCAACGTCCTGACTTTC. Its translation: CATSRLPDRAGANVLTF. The variable domain in full, completed from reference TRBV15 and TRBJ2-6, reads DAMVIQNPRYQVTQFGKPVTLSCSQTLNHNVMYWYQQKSSQAPKLLFHYYDKDFNNEADTPDNFQSRRPNTSFCFLDIRSPGLGDTAMYLCATSRLPDRAGANVLTFGAGSRLTVL.

V is TRBV11-2 and J is TRBJ2-5, with D possibly TRBD2 on 6 matching bases. The J call is uncertain, as TRBJ2-7 better fits the DNA end. The CDR3 consists of 16 residues. Per the germline V gene, CDR1 is SGHAT and CDR2 is FQNNGV. CDR3 protein: CASSLGTGVRTYEQYF. The CDR3 nucleotides are TGTGCCAGCAGCTTAGGAACGGGAGTGAGGACCTACGAGCAGTACTTC.

The genes are TRBV12-5 and TRBJ2-1, with D unclear. The CDR3 is made up of 12 amino acids. Germline values: CDR1 LGHNT, CDR2 FRNRAP. Trimming took 4 bases from V and 5 from J, leaving 6 bases between them. The CDR3 DNA sequence: TGTGCTAGTGGTTGGGGTGACAATGAGCAGTTCTTC. It yields the protein CASGWGDNEQFF.

CDR3 residues: CASNEGTGGPIGNEQFF. Here the CDR3 DNA reads TGTGCCAGCAACGAAGGGACAGGGGGACCTATTGGCAATGAGCAGTTCTTC. The chain links TRBV27 to TRBJ2-1, with 11 bases identical to TRBD1. CDR3 size: 17 residues. The V segment lost 7 bases and the J segment 6 bases; nucleotides outside the gene matches: 14. Per germline, CDR1 MNHEY and CDR2 SMNVEV (reference sequence).

V and J are TRBV9 and TRBJ2-2, with TRBD1 matching 9 bases. V lost 0 bases to trimming and J lost 2 bases; unmatched junction nucleotides: 2. Germline V lookup: CDR1 SGDLS, CDR2 YYNGEE. There are 16 residues in the CDR3. Here the CDR3 DNA reads TGTGCCAGCAGCGTAGACAGGGGGCCCAACACCGGGGAGCTGTTTTTT. Protein: CASSVDRGPNTGELFF.

The chain recombines TRBV27 with TRBJ2-4; TRBD1 might be the D (5 bases). There are 16 residues in the CDR3. The V end lost 2 bases, the J end lost 0 bases, and 11 bases lay between the germline ends. Germline values: CDR1 MNHEY, CDR2 SMNVEV (reference sequence). CDR3 region: CASSLGWGLAKNIQYF. The DNA for the CDR3 is TGTGCCAGCAGTTTAGGTTGGGGCCTAGCCAAAAACATTCAGTACTTC.

The chain uses TRBV5-8 and TRBJ2-7, with D hard to call. The CDR3 is 15 residues long. V was trimmed by 0 bases and J by 0 bases, leaving 10 bases between them. Per the germline V gene, CDR1 is SGHTS and CDR2 is YDEGEE. CDR3: CASSLAWELSYEQYF. The CDR3 nucleotides are TGTGCCAGCAGCTTGGCCTGGGAACTCTCCTACGAGCAGTACTTC.

The gene calls are TRBV12-1 and TRBJ2-2; TRBD2 is the table's D call and was not checked against the DNA. TRBV12-1 is reported as a pseudogene. CDR3 length: 18 amino acids. CDR3 in DNA: TGTGCCAGCAGCTTTCCCCCCCGATACGGGGTTAGGACCGGGGAGCTGTTTTTT. This sequence encodes CASSFPPRYGVRTGELFF.

The V call is TRBV7-8, the J call TRBJ2-1; D is undetermined. This CDR3 has 12 amino acids. V lost 1 base and J 4 bases, leaving 2 bases between the germline ends. CDR1 SGHVS and CDR2 FQNEAQ come from the germline V gene. For the CDR3, the DNA is TGTGCCAGCAGCTTAGGATACAATGAGCAGTTCTTC. Residues: CASSLGYNEQFF.

The chain uses TRBV27 and TRBJ2-1, with D hard to call. Trimming removed 2 bases from V and 1 base from J, with 3 bases in between. Germline CDR1 and CDR2: MNHEY and SMNVEV (reference sequence). The CDR3 is made up of 13 amino acids. The CDR3 DNA reads as TGTGCCAGCAGTTTAATTTCCTACAATGAGCAGTTCTTC. Residues: CASSLISYNEQFF.

The chain uses TRBV13 and TRBJ2-7; the match to TRBD2 covers 7 bases. V dropped 0 bases and J dropped 5; count of bases not matched to a gene: 7. CDR1 and CDR2 (germline): PRHDT, FYEKMQ (reference sequence). This CDR3 has 15 residues. CDR3 sequence (DNA): TGTGCCAGCAGCTTAGGCCTGACACGGGAGGACGAGCAGTACTTC. Translation: CASSLGLTREDEQYF.

This sequence joins TRBV4-1 and TRBJ1-1; 9 bases fit TRBD1. The junction had 3 bases not matched to a gene; V was cut back by 1 base and J by 0 bases. The germline V gene has CDR1 MGHRA and CDR2 YSYEKL. The CDR3 runs 16 residues. CDR3 protein: CASSQAGQGLNTEAFF. CDR3 sequence (DNA): TGCGCCAGCAGCCAAGCGGGACAGGGACTGAACACTGAAGCTTTCTTT.

The chain joins TRBV27 to TRBJ2-7, with D perhaps TRBD2 (7 bases). This CDR3 has 13 residues. Germline CDR1 and CDR2: MNHEY and SMNVEV (reference sequence). The V end was cut by 6 bases, the J end by 3 bases, with 12 bases between. DNA for the CDR3: TGTGCCAGCAGGGCGGGGGCCGGCTACGAGCAGTACTTC. Translation: CASRAGAGYEQYF.

The chain carries TRBV10-2 and TRBJ1-1; the match to TRBD1 covers 7 bases. Germline CDR1 and CDR2: WSHSY and SAAADI. The CDR3 has 13 amino acids. V shed 6 bases and J 5 bases; nucleotides not matched to a gene: 6. CDR3: CASRSQGWTEAFF. The CDR3 nucleotides read TGCGCCAGCAGATCACAGGGGTGGACTGAAGCTTTCTTT.

This chain links TRBV7-8 with TRBJ2-2, with 9 bases fitting TRBD1. This CDR3 contains 17 residues. V lost 5 bases, J lost 0 bases, and 7 bases stayed unmatched. Germline values: CDR1 SGHVS, CDR2 FQNEAQ. The CDR3 here is CASSQTGTGSNTGELFF. The DNA for the CDR3 is TGTGCCAGCAGCCAAACCGGGACAGGGTCGAACACCGGGGAGCTGTTTTTT. The complete variable domain, with remaining parts taken from reference TRBV7-8 and TRBJ2-2, reads GAGVSQSPRYKVAKRGQDVALRCDPISGHVSLFWYQQALGQGPEFLTYFQNEAQLDKSGLPSDRFFAERPEGSVSTLKIQRTQQEDSAVYLCASSQTGTGSNTGELFFGEGSRLTVL.

The chain has TRBV5-1 and TRBJ2-7, with 11 bases fitting TRBD1. The V segment lost 6 bases and the J segment 3 bases; nucleotides outside the gene matches: 5. Per the germline V gene, CDR1 is SGHRS and CDR2 is YFSETQ. CDR3 length equals 14 residues. CDR3 sequence (DNA): TGCGCCAGCATGCCCGGGACAGGGGGCTACGAGCAGTACTTC. Translating gives CASMPGTGGYEQYF.

This clone was counted a single time. The chain joins TRBV5-5 to TRBJ2-7; 13 bases are a match to TRBD2. Trimming took 4 bases from V and 0 from J; bases not matched to a gene: 4. The germline gives CDR1 SGHKS, CDR2 YYEKEE (reference sequence). The CDR3 length is 16 residues. CDR3 sequence: CASSLGLAGASYEQYF. The CDR3 DNA sequence: TGTGCCAGCAGCCTAGGACTAGCGGGAGCCTCCTACGAGCAGTACTTC.

The rearrangement links TRBV11-2 to TRBJ2-4, with 7 bases lining up with TRBD1. The CDR3 consists of 15 residues. From germline, CDR1 is SGHAT and CDR2 FQNNGV. V lost 2 bases to trimming and J lost 10 bases; unmatched junction nucleotides: 11. CDR3: CASSLTPGEQGIQYF. In DNA, the CDR3 is TGTGCCAGCAGCTTAACCCCAGGGGAACAGGGGATTCAGTACTTC.